The clone carrying this T cell receptor beta chain was counted a few times. Its antigen is undetermined. Using CD45RO/CCR7/CD25/CD127/CD95/CD27, CD4+ naive, central memory, regulatory and stem cell-like memory cells were sorted. Trimming removed 7 bases at V and 7 bases at J, with 8 bases between. The CDR3 length is 12 residues. Germline assignment: CDR1 MDHEN and CDR2 SYDVKM. As every portion of the isolated RNA was reverse transcribed, the sequencing read expressed TCRB transcripts. The method was immunoSEQ multiplex PCR; TCRdb's version includes in-frame clones alone and lacks a portion of them. The repertoire holds 55,000 to 80,000 clones, with nearly 50% as singletons. This specimen belongs to a study of beta chain features in type 1 diabetes. Study-wide points: Reads derived from cDNA could over-represent cells showing high TCR expression. TCRB CDR3s were moderately but significantly shorter in Type 1 diabetes patients in all four CD4+ subsets.

The V call is TRBV28, the J call TRBJ1-6; the D gene is possibly TRBD1 (5 bases). This TCR derives from a man aged 25-40 years with type 1 diabetes. The sequenced material came from central memory CD4+ T cells from blood. The CDR3 here is CASIGGNSPLHF. The CDR3, as DNA: TGTGCCAGCATTGGGGGGAATTCACCCCTCCACTTT.